The TCR beta chain under discussion was sequenced for a study of blood T cell repertoires in COVID-19. Germline V CDR1 and CDR2: SGHRS, YFSETQ. Trimming pared 4 bases from V and 0 bases from J, leaving 25 bases between. The CDR3 totals 19 residues. The assay was immunoSEQ multiplex PCR, and TCRdb's table has in-frame clones only and misses some. Here the sample spans more than 200,000 clones, around 88% being singletons. The sequenced sample was peripheral blood. The TCR originated in a woman under 40 with COVID-19, enrolled during active disease. V usage is TRBV5-1 and J usage is TRBJ1-1; a possible D gene is TRBD1 (6 bases). The CDR3: CASSPRGERVAGMNTEAFF. CDR3 bases: TGCGCCAGCAGCCCCAGGGGTGAAAGGGTGGCCGGCATGAACACTGAAGCTTTCTTT. Filled out from reference TRBV5-1 and TRBJ1-1, the complete variable domain reads KAGVTQTPRYLIKTRGQQVTLSCSPISGHRSVSWYQQTPGQGLQFLFEYFSETQRNKGNFPGRFSGRQFSNSRSEMNVSTLELGDSALYLCASSPRGERVAGMNTEAFFGQGTRLTVV.